This T cell receptor beta chain appears in the sequencing data of a study of vaccination and CD4 T cells after COVID-19. Cultured CD4+ T cell DNA was sequenced using the Oncomine TCR Beta short-read assay. TCRdb re-called the PCR reads with MiXCR, one entry per CDR3 protein. The sample includes approximately 23,000 distinct CDR3 sequences, 32% of them seen just once. Treatment in this sample: approximately 9-day PBMC culture with coronavirus spike peptide pools or control peptides (ViraFEST assay). V lost 7 bases and J 2 bases, leaving 8 bases between the germline ends. The CDR3 is made up of 12 amino acids. This clonotype has only a few counts. Its specificity is not known.

The TCR sequence derives from a human donor with COVID-19. This chain uses TRBV12-3 or TRBV12-4 with TRBJ2-5; D gene ambiguous. The sample taken for sequencing was cultured CD4+ T cells from blood. CDR3 sequence: CASTRAQETQYF. The DNA for the CDR3 is TGTGCCAGCACAAGGGCTCAAGAGACCCAGTACTTC.